The rows below give T cell receptor beta chains drawn from one sample of a study of blood T cell repertoires in COVID-19. Clones were sequenced by immunoSEQ multiplex PCR, and TCRdb holds only the in-frame ones, with some missing. This table has roughly 84,000 clones, 75% to 85% appearing once. Sequenced: peripheral blood. The receptor set was obtained from a woman in her 40s with active or convalescent COVID-19. Each CDR3 is given with its conserved first and last residue. Each record gives: V gene, CDR3 length, clone size, J gene, D gene, CDR3 DNA, CDR3 protein. A D gene is named only where the DNA matches it firmly. Where a row states a size, it is once, few, many or the class of an expanded clone; other rows omit it.

TRBV7-9,14,few,TRBJ2-7,.,TGTGCCAGCACTCAGGACAGCTACTCCTACGAGCAGTACTTC,CASTQDSYSYEQYF
TRBV10-1,14,once,TRBJ2-3,.,TGCGCCAGCAGTGAGAGGGCAGGGCTGGATACGCAGTATTTT,CASSERAGLDTQYF
TRBV28,15,.,TRBJ1-2,.,TGTGCCAGCAGGTTCGATTCCGGGACTAACTATGGCTACACCTTC,CASRFDSGTNYGYTF
TRBV5-1,14,.,TRBJ2-3,.,TGCGCCAGCAGCTTTTGGCAGGACACAGATACGCAGTATTTT,CASSFWQDTDTQYF
TRBV24-1,15,.,TRBJ1-1,TRBD1,TGTGCCACCAGTGAGGGGACAGGGGGGAACACTGAAGCTTTCTTT,CATSEGTGGNTEAFF
TRBV6-5,14,.,TRBJ2-2,.,TGTGCCAGCAGTCCCCCGGACTACACCGGGGAGCTGTTTTTT,CASSPPDYTGELFF
TRBV20-1,11,.,TRBJ1-2,.,TGCAGTGCCAGCCGGGACTGGAGCTACACCTTC,CSASRDWSYTF
TRBV11-3,13,.,TRBJ2-7,.,TGTGCCAGCAGCGTCACCAACACCTACGAGCAGTACTTC,CASSVTNTYEQYF
TRBV7-2,14,.,TRBJ2-1,.,TGTGCCAGCAGCTTAGACGCTAGCTGGAATGAGCAGTTCTTC,CASSLDASWNEQFF
TRBV28,14,.,TRBJ1-4,.,TGTGCCAGCAGTCCTACTCTGTCAGGTGAAAAACTGTTTTTT,CASSPTLSGEKLFF
TRBV7-3,14,.,TRBJ2-1,TRBD2,TGTGCCAGCAGCCGGGGACTAGCGGACAATGAGCAGTTCTTC,CASSRGLADNEQFF
TRBV6-5,14,once,TRBJ1-4,.,TGTGCCAGCAGTTACTCATTGAGTAATGAAAAACTGTTTTTT,CASSYSLSNEKLFF
TRBV28,15,.,TRBJ1-5,TRBD1,TGTGCCAGCAGTTTAGGAACCGGGACAGTTCAGCCCCAGCATTTT,CASSLGTGTVQPQHF
TRBV28,14,.,TRBJ2-2,.,TGTGCCAGCACAGGACACCCGAACACCGGGGAGCTGTTTTTT,CASTGHPNTGELFF
TRBV7-6,15,.,TRBJ2-5,.,TGTGCCAGCACCCTAGCCCCGGGGGGCTATGAGACCCAGTACTTC,CASTLAPGGYETQYF
TRBV19,18,.,TRBJ2-2,.,TGTGCCAGTAGCCGGAAGGGAAGGGGCGCTCACGCTACCGGGGAGCTGTTTTTT,CASSRKGRGAHATGELFF
TRBV18,12,.,TRBJ1-4,.,TGTGCCAGCTCACTCACAGATGAAAAACTGTTTTTT,CASSLTDEKLFF
TRBV6-5,14,.,TRBJ1-2,.,TGTGCCAGCAGTTACAGTACAGGGAACAATGGCTACACCTTC,CASSYSTGNNGYTF
TRBV6-5,15,.,TRBJ2-1,TRBD1,TGTGCCAGCAGGCACCGGGACAGGCCAACTTCCGAGCAGTTCTTC,CASRHRDRPTSEQFF
TRBV28,19,.,TRBJ2-1,TRBD2,TGTGCCAGCAGGCCACCGGGACTAGCGGTCTCAGGGGTGTACAATGAGCAGTTCTTC,CASRPPGLAVSGVYNEQFF
TRBV5-1,15,once,TRBJ2-5,.,TGCGCCAGCAGCTTGAGGAGGTGGGATCGTGAGACCCAGTACTTC,CASSLRRWDRETQYF
TRBV6-1,15,.,TRBJ1-2,.,TGTGCCAGCAGTGAAATCGGGGTGAGCGGCTATGGCTACACCTTC,CASSEIGVSGYGYTF
TRBV11-2,16,.,TRBJ2-4,TRBD2,TGTGCCAGCAGCGGTGGACTAGCGGGAATCGCAAACATTCAGTACTTC,CASSGGLAGIANIQYF
TRBV29-1,14,.,TRBJ1-2,.,TGCAGCGTTGAAGTCGTGGCCTTTAACTATGGCTACACCTTC,CSVEVVAFNYGYTF
TRBV5-6,15,.,TRBJ1-2,.,TGTGCCAGCCTGGTAGAGGGAGGCACTAACTATGGCTACACCTTC,CASLVEGGTNYGYTF
TRBV18,18,few,TRBJ2-7,TRBD1,TGTGCCAGCTCACCATTTCTAATCGGACAGGGGGTGACCTACGAGCAGTACTTC,CASSPFLIGQGVTYEQYF
TRBV27,15,.,TRBJ2-7,TRBD2,TGTGCCAGCAGTCCGCCGGCGGGGGGAGGCTACGAGCAGTACTTC,CASSPPAGGGYEQYF
TRBV5-1,14,.,TRBJ2-7,TRBD2,TGCGCCAGCAGCTTGGCAACGACTAGCTTCGAGCAGTACTTC,CASSLATTSFEQYF
TRBV4-2,16,.,TRBJ1-3,.,TGTGCCAGCAGCCAAGTGGAGAGTTTCTCTGGAAACACCATATATTTT,CASSQVESFSGNTIYF
TRBV5-6,14,.,TRBJ1-4,TRBD1,TGTGCCAGCAGCCGAGGGACAGTAGGTGAAAAACTGTTTTTT,CASSRGTVGEKLFF
TRBV5-1,14,.,TRBJ2-7,TRBD2,TGCGCCAGCAGCTTGGATTGGGGGGGCTACGAGCAGTACTTC,CASSLDWGGYEQYF
TRBV30,15,.,TRBJ2-3,.,TGTGCCTGGACTAGGAGGGCCTCGGGCACAGATACGCAGTATTTT,CAWTRRASGTDTQYF
TRBV2,13,.,TRBJ1-2,.,TGTGCCAGCAGTGAATGGACAGTTTCGGGCTACACCTTC,CASSEWTVSGYTF
TRBV4-2,17,.,TRBJ2-5,.,TGTGCCAGCAGCCAAGATTACGGGAGGACAGGGCGGGGGACCCAGTACTTC,CASSQDYGRTGRGTQYF
TRBV7-8,13,once,TRBJ1-1,.,TGTGCCAGCAGCTTAGGCAGGGCCACTGAAGCTTTCTTT,CASSLGRATEAFF
TRBV27,13,.,TRBJ1-1,TRBD1,TGTGCCAGCCGACAGGGTCCTTACACTGAAGCTTTCTTT,CASRQGPYTEAFF
TRBV19,15,.,TRBJ2-5,.,TGTGCCAGTAGAAGGGCGGGAAGACCCAAAGAGACCCAGTACTTC,CASRRAGRPKETQYF
TRBV5-1,14,.,TRBJ2-5,TRBD1,TGCGCCAGCAGCAGATTGACAGGGTTGGAGACCCAGTACTTC,CASSRLTGLETQYF
TRBV27,15,.,TRBJ2-5,TRBD1,TGTGCCAGCAGTCCCGGGACAGGGGGTCAAGAGACCCAGTACTTC,CASSPGTGGQETQYF
TRBV25-1,16,few,TRBJ2-3,.,TGTGCCAGCAGTGAACTCCGGGGGGCTAGCACAGATACGCAGTATTTT,CASSELRGASTDTQYF
TRBV4-3,14,few,TRBJ1-2,TRBD1,TGCGCCAGCAGCCCAGCCGGGACAGGTTGGGGCTACACCTTC,CASSPAGTGWGYTF
TRBV27,15,.,TRBJ1-4,TRBD1,TGTGCCACCAGGTCCAGGGGGTTTGCTAATGAAAAACTGTTTTTT,CATRSRGFANEKLFF
TRBV27,15,medium-sized,TRBJ2-1,TRBD2,TGTGCCAGCACCCATTCTAGCGGCTCCTACAATGAGCAGTTCTTC,CASTHSSGSYNEQFF
TRBV13,13,.,TRBJ2-7,.,TGTGCCAGCAGCCCCAAGTACTCGTACGAGCAGTACTTC,CASSPKYSYEQYF
TRBV4-3,13,.,TRBJ2-5,.,TGCGCCAGCAGCCAAGACAGGAGGGAGACCCAGTACTTC,CASSQDRRETQYF
TRBV14,16,.,TRBJ1-4,.,TGTGCCAGCAGCCAAGGAGGGCTTGCAACTAATGAAAAACTGTTTTTT,CASSQGGLATNEKLFF
TRBV5-4,14,.,TRBJ2-2,.,TGTGCCAGCAGCACCTCACAGGGCCCCGGGGAGCTGTTTTTT,CASSTSQGPGELFF
TRBV19,13,.,TRBJ2-1,.,TGTGCCAGTAGTATAGCACCAGGGGATGAGCAGTTCTTC,CASSIAPGDEQFF
TRBV7-9,15,.,TRBJ1-5,.,TGTGCCAGCAGCTTAAGTAGTGCCGAGACACAGCCCCAGCATTTT,CASSLSSAETQPQHF
TRBV6-2/TRBV6-3,16,.,TRBJ2-2,TRBD2,TGTGCCAGCAGTGGCCCGAGCGGGGTTAACACCGGGGAGCTGTTTTTT,CASSGPSGVNTGELFF
TRBV7-8,14,once,TRBJ1-1,.,TGTGCCAGCAGCTCCCAGGGTTGGGGCACTGAAGCTTTCTTT,CASSSQGWGTEAFF
TRBV4-3,17,.,TRBJ2-3,TRBD1,TGCGCCAGCAGCTTCGGAACAGGGGGCGTAGGCACAGATACGCAGTATTTT,CASSFGTGGVGTDTQYF
TRBV7-9,18,.,TRBJ2-5,TRBD2,TGTGCCAGCAGCTTAGGCCTATTCAGCGGGGGGACAGAGGAGACCCAGTACTTC,CASSLGLFSGGTEETQYF
TRBV7-2,13,.,TRBJ2-5,.,TGTGCCAGCAGCTTTCAGGGGCAAGAGACCCAGTACTTC,CASSFQGQETQYF
TRBV12-3/TRBV12-4,11,.,TRBJ2-2,.,TGTGCCAGCAGGGCCACCGGGGAGCTGTTTTTT,CASRATGELFF
TRBV28,13,.,TRBJ2-5,.,TGTGCCACCCGACCTCAGGGTCAAGAGACCCAGTACTTC,CATRPQGQETQYF
TRBV7-2,14,.,TRBJ2-2,.,TGTGCCAGCAGCTTAGTGGGCGGGCCCGGGGAGCTGTTTTTT,CASSLVGGPGELFF
TRBV4-3,15,.,TRBJ1-6,.,TGCGCCAGCAGCCAAGGCAGGGTTGGAAGCTCACCCCTCCACTTT,CASSQGRVGSSPLHF
TRBV9,16,.,TRBJ2-2,.,TGTGCCAGCAGCGTATTTTCGGAGCCCAGAACCGGGGAGCTGTTTTTT,CASSVFSEPRTGELFF